This TCR beta chain was recorded in a study of T cell repertoires in ileal Crohn's disease. On the study more broadly: Patients had a median roughly 7.9-year disease duration, and about 36% were active smokers.

The protocol was immunoSEQ multiplex PCR, while the TCRdb copy is restricted to in-frame clones and leaves out a portion. Among approximately 6,300 clones listed, around 75% were seen once. Study-wide results and limits: High-frequency clones were more common in sorted CD8 than CD4 cells.

A remark on this clone: Its antigen is unknown.

The CDR3 covers 14 residues. Germline lookup yields CDR1 SGHRS and CDR2 YFSETQ. Losses at the gene ends were 2 bases for V and 4 bases for J; bases not matched to a gene: 2. Adults with ileal or ileocolonic Crohn's disease and an indication for resection were eligible. Material: ileal tissue. This chain joins TRBV5-1 and TRBJ1-3; TRBD1 matches 8 bases. The receptor was isolated from an adult with Crohn's disease. In DNA, the CDR3 is TGCGCCAGCAGCTTTGGACAGGGAGGAAACACCATATATTTT. This codes for CASSFGQGGNTIYF.